The entry that follows covers one T cell receptor beta chain sequence. The data were obtained in a study of human T cells and chemical hapten exposure. Study summary: Investigators sensitized approximately 2 cm by approximately 2 cm of upper inner arm skin with 2% DPC. A patient group, mainly female, showed alopecia areata, totalis or universalis. Patch tests put 0.01% DPC on the upper back, and the results were checked at 6 days.

Trimming shortened V by 0 bases and J by 4 bases, and 18 bases separated the two germline ends. The CDR3 contains 17 residues. CDR1 is LGHNA and CDR2 is YSLEER in the germline V gene. Library construction involved attaching unique molecular identifiers to individual cDNA molecules, which allowed quantitative, reproducible TCR counting. From the RACE reads, TCRdb called clonotypes with MiXCR, one entry per CDR3 protein. The sample includes tens of thousands of distinct CDR3 sequences, around a tenth seen only once; the top ten take roughly 10%. Described time point: pre-sensitization, week 0. Treatment meaning: therapeutic diphenylcyclopropenone sensitization with weekly scalp DPC. The authors' total RNA extraction used unfractionated whole blood.

The chain is built from TRBV4-3 and TRBJ1-1; the D is unclear. The sequence was collected from a woman in her 30s with alopecia areata. Some clones in this sample may be carry-over from other donors' samples. Sequencing used whole blood, obtained in connection with sensitization to the hapten diphenylcyclopropenone (DPC). The CDR3 here is CASSQERLEGMGTEAFF. The CDR3 DNA follows: TGCGCCAGCAGCCAAGAACGGCTGGAGGGAATGGGCACTGAAGCTTTCTTT.